The 5 T cell receptor beta chains in this list originate from one sample, sequenced in a study of long-term antiretroviral therapy in people with HIV. Assay version v3.0 of immunoSEQ was used, and it was run at survey level. Clones were sequenced by immunoSEQ multiplex PCR, and TCRdb holds only the in-frame ones, with some missing. The data contain approximately 27,000 clones, roughly 92% of them singletons. Material: unsorted PBMCs, obtained 3.1 years after starting antiretroviral therapy. The receptors shown here come from a man between 18 and 35 years old with HIV.

V and J are TRBV11-1 and TRBJ2-7; 11 bases fit TRBD2. V lost 6 bases, J lost 0 bases, and 4 bases stayed unmatched. The CDR3 contains 15 residues. Germline V CDR1 and CDR2: SGHAT, FQDESV (reference sequence). CDR3 amino acids: CASRPTSGGSYEQYF. For the CDR3, the DNA is TGTGCCAGCAGGCCTACTAGCGGGGGCTCCTACGAGCAGTACTTC.

About this clone: At the DNA level, this CDR3 is encoded by other sequences in the same sample as well. V is TRBV19 and J is TRBJ2-1, with TRBD2 identical over 10 bases. Trimming cost V 8 bases and J 4 bases; bases outside gene matches: 2. Germline V gene data show CDR1 as LNHDA and CDR2 as SQIVND (reference sequence). This CDR3 has 13 residues. CDR3 sequence: CASRTSGYNEQFF. DNA for the CDR3: TGTGCCAGTCGGACTAGCGGTTACAATGAGCAGTTCTTC.

The genes are TRBV7-9 and TRBJ2-7, with D hard to call. V was clipped by 5 bases and J by 2 bases, with 7 bases between them. This CDR3 has 12 residues. CDR1 is SEHNR, CDR2 FQNEAQ, per germline (reference sequence). Here the CDR3 DNA reads TGTGCCAGCAGCCCCAGACCCTACGAGCAGTACTTC. This codes for CASSPRPYEQYF.

The chain links TRBV6-1 to TRBJ2-2; the D gene is possibly TRBD1 (5 bases). Germline V CDR1 and CDR2: MNHNS, SASEGT. CDR3 size: 14 residues. Between the trimmed V and J ends, which lost 6 bases and 3 bases, there was a span of 11 bases. This chain's CDR3 is CASRPRVYTGELFF. Written as DNA, the CDR3 is TGTGCCAGCAGACCCAGGGTTTACACCGGGGAGCTGTTTTTT.

The chain links TRBV14 to TRBJ1-1, with D unclear. The germline CDR1 and CDR2 sequences are SGHDN and FVKESK. Trimming left V 10 bases short and J 8 bases short, with 17 bases between. This CDR3 region has 12 residues. The CDR3 DNA sequence: TGTGCCACCCAGCGGTTTACGCCCGAAGCTTTCTTT. This sequence encodes CATQRFTPEAFF.